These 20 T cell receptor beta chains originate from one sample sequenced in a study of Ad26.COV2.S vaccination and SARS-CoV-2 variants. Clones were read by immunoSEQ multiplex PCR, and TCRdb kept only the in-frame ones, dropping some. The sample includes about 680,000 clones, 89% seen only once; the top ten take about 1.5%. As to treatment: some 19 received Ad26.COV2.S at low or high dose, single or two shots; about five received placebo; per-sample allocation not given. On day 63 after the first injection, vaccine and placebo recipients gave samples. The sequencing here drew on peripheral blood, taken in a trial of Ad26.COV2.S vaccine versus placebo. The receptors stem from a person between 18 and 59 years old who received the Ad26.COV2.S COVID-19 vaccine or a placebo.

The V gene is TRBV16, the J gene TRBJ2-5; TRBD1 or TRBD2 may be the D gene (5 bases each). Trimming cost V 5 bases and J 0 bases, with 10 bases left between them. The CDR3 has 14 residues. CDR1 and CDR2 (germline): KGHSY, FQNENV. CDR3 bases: TGTGCCAGCAGCTTATGGGGGTACCAAGAGACCCAGTACTTC. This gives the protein CASSLWGYQETQYF.

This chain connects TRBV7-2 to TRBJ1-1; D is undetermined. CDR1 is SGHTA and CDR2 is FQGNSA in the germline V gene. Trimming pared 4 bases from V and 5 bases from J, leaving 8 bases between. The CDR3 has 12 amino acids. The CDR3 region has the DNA TGTGCCAGCAGCTCGCCCTGGACTGAAGCTTTCTTT. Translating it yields CASSSPWTEAFF.

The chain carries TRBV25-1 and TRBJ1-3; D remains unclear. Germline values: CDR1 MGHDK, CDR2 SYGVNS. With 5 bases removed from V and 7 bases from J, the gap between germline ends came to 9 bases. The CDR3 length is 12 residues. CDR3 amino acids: CASSSSENTIYF. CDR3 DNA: TGTGCCAGCAGTAGTTCCGAGAACACCATATATTTT.

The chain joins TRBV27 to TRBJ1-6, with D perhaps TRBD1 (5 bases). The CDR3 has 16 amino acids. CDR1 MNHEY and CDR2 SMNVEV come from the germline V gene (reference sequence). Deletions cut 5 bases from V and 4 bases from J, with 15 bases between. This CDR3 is CASSTTGEPYNSPLHF. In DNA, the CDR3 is TGTGCCAGCAGTACAACAGGAGAACCGTATAATTCACCCCTCCACTTT.

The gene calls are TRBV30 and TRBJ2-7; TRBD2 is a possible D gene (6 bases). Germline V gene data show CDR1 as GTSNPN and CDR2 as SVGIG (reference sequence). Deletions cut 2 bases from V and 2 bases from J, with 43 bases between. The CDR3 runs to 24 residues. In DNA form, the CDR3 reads TGTGCCTGGAGTCGTCCCCCCCCGTACTTTGGAGGGACCGACGTCGGAGAGGCAACCTACGAGCAGTACTTC. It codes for CAWSRPPPYFGGTDVGEATYEQYF.

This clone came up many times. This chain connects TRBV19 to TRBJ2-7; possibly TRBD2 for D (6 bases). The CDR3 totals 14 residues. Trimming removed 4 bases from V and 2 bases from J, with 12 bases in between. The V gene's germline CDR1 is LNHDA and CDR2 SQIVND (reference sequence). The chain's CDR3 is CASSTLAIPYEQYF. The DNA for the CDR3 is TGTGCCAGTAGTACGCTAGCGATACCCTACGAGCAGTACTTC. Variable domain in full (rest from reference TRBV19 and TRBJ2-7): DGGITQSPKYLFRKEGQNVTLSCEQNLNHDAMYWYRQDPGQGLRLIYYSQIVNDFQKGDIAEGYSVSREKKESFPLTVTSAQKNPTAFYLCASSTLAIPYEQYFGPGTRLTVT.

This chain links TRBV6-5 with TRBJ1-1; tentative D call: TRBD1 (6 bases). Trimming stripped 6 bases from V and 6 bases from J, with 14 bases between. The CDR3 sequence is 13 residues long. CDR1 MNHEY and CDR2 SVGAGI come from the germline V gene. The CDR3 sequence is CASSPGQSPEAFF. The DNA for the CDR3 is TGTGCCAGCAGCCCCGGACAGTCACCTGAAGCTTTCTTT.

CDR3 in amino acids: CASSTGGLAGNKQFF. The CDR3 coding sequence is TGTGCCAGCAGCACCGGGGGACTAGCGGGAAATAAGCAGTTCTTC. V and J are TRBV6-5 and TRBJ2-1; TRBD2 aligns across 13 bases. Germline V CDR1 and CDR2: MNHEY, SVGAGI. The V gene end was trimmed by 6 bases and the J gene end by 11 bases; junction bases not matched to a gene: 10. The length of the CDR3 is 15 residues.

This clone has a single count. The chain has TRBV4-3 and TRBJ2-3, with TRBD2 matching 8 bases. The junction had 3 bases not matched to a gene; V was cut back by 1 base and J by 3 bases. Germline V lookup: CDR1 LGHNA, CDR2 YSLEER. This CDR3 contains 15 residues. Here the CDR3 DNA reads TGCGCCAGCAGCCAAGCAGCGGGGGAGACAGATACGCAGTATTTT. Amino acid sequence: CASSQAAGETDTQYF.

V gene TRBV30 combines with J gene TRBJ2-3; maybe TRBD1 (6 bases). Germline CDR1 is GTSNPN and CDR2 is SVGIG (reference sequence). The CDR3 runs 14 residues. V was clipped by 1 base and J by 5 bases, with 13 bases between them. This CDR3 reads CAWSGGRLGDTQYF. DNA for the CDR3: TGTGCCTGGAGTGGGGGGCGTCTGGGAGATACGCAGTATTTT.

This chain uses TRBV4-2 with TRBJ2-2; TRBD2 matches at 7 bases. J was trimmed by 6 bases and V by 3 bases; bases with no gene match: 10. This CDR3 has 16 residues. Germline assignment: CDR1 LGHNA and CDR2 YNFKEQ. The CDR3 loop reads CASSHAKGGFAGELFF. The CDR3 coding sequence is TGTGCCAGCAGCCACGCAAAGGGAGGGTTCGCCGGGGAGCTGTTTTTT.

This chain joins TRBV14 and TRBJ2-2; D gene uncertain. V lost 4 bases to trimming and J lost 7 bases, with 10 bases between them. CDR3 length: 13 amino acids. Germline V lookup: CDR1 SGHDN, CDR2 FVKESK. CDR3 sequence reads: CASSPDFVGELFF. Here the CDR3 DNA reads TGTGCCAGCAGCCCCGACTTTGTCGGGGAGCTGTTTTTT.

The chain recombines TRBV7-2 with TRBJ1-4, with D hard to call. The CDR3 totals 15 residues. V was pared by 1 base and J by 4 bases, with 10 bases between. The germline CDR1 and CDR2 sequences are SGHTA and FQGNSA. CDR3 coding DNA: TGTGCCAGCAGCTTAGGACAAGGGTTTAATGAAAAACTGTTTTTT. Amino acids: CASSLGQGFNEKLFF.

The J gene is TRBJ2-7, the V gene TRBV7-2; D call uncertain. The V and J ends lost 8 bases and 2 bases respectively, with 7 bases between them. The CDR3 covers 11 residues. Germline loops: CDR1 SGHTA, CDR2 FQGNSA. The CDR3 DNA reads TGTGCCAGCGGGCCCACCTACGAGCAGTACTTC. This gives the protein CASGPTYEQYF. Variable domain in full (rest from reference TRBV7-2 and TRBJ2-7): GAGVSQSPSNKVTEKGKDVELRCDPISGHTALYWYRQSLGQGLEFLIYFQGNSAPDKSGLPSDRFSAERTGGSVSTLTIQRTQQEDSAVYLCASGPTYEQYFGPGTRLTVT.

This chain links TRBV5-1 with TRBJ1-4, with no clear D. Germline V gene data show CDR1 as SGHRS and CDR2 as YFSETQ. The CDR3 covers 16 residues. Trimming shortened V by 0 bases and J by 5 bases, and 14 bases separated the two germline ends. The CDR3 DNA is TGCGCCAGCAGCTTGGCTCCAGGCGCTGCCAATGAAAAACTGTTTTTT. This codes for CASSLAPGAANEKLFF.

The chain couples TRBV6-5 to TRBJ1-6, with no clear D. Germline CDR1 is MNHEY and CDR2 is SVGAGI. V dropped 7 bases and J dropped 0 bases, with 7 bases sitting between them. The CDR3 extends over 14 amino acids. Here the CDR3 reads CASTLSSYNSPLHF. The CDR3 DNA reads TGTGCCAGCACCCTGAGCTCCTATAATTCACCCCTCCACTTT.

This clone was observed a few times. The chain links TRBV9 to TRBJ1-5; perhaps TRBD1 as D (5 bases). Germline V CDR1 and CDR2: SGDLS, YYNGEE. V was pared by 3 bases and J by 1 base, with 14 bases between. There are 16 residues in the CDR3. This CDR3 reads CASSEPPRDSNQPQHF. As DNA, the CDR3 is TGTGCCAGCAGCGAACCCCCCAGGGACAGCAATCAGCCCCAGCATTTT. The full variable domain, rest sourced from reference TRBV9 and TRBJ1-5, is DSGVTQTPKHLITATGQRVTLRCSPRSGDLSVYWYQQSLDQGLQFLIQYYNGEERAKGNILERFSAQQFPDLHSELNLSSLELGDSALYFCASSEPPRDSNQPQHFGDGTRLSIL.

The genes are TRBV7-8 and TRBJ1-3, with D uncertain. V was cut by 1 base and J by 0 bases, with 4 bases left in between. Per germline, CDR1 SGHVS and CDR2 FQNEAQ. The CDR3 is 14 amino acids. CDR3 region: CASSLVDSGNTIYF. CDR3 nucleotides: TGTGCCAGCAGCTTAGTCGACTCTGGAAACACCATATATTTT.

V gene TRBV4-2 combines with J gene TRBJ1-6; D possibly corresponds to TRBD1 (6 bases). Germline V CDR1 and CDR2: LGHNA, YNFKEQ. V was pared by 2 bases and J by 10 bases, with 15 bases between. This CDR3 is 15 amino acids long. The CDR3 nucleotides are TGTGCCAGCAGCCAAAATATCAGGGGTGGCTCACCCCTCCACTTT. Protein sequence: CASSQNIRGGSPLHF.

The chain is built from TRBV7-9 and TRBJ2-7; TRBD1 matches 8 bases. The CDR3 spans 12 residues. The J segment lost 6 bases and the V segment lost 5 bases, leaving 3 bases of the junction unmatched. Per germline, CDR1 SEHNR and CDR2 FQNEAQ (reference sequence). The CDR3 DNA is TGTGCCAGCAGCCGGACAGGGCCCGAGCAGTACTTC. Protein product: CASSRTGPEQYF. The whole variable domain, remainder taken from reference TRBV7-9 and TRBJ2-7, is DTGVSQNPRHKITKRGQNVTFRCDPISEHNRLYWYRQTLGQGPEFLTYFQNEAQLEKSRLLSDRFSAERPKGSFSTLEIQRTEQGDSAMYLCASSRTGPEQYFGPGTRLTVT.